This record covers a single T cell receptor (beta chain). This entry comes from a study of blood T cell repertoires in COVID-19. TCRdb's table, derived via immunoSEQ multiplex PCR, lists solely in-frame clones and lacks some. This sample has about 170,000 clones, with about 80% found just once. The receptor comes from an elderly woman with acute or convalescent COVID-19. Sequenced sample: peripheral blood.

The CDR3 loop reads CASSPGGTFDEQFF. In nucleotides, the CDR3 is TGCGCCAGCAGCCCGGGAGGGACCTTCGATGAGCAGTTCTTC. The V and J genes are TRBV5-1 and TRBJ2-1, with TRBD2 identical over 8 bases. CDR3 length: 14 amino acids. From germline, CDR1 is SGHRS and CDR2 YFSETQ. Trimming took 4 bases from V and 8 from J; bases not matched to a gene: 8.